These T cell receptor beta chains were read from a single sample in a study of OX40 agonist ivuxolimab in advanced cancers. Measured with immunoSEQ multiplex PCR; TCRdb has only the in-frame clones, and not every one. In the table there are 70,000 or so clones, 65% to 85% of which are singletons. This specimen consisted of CD4+ or CD8+ T cells sorted from blood, obtained in a trial of the OX40 agonist ivuxolimab. These receptors were obtained from an adult with an advanced solid tumor such as melanoma, head and neck, liver or kidney cancer. The conserved cysteine and the conserved F or W are not part of the CDR3 here. D genes are given only for firm matches.

d_gene	v_gene	j_gene	len	CDR3aa
.	TRBV11-2	TRBJ2-7	9	ASSFLSEQY
.	TRBV4-2	TRBJ1-1	9	ASSRRTEAF
TRBD2	TRBV5-4	TRBJ2-5	13	ASGGRAGNLETQY
.	TRBV28	TRBJ1-1	10	ASARVSTEAF
.	TRBV27	TRBJ2-5	11	ASSAYRSETQY
.	TRBV27	TRBJ1-1	11	ATTDLVGTEAF
.	TRBV5-1	TRBJ1-3	12	ASSSRHSGNTIY
TRBD2	TRBV2	TRBJ2-1	10	ASSEAGREAL
.	TRBV2	TRBJ2-6	13	ASSDEFVGANVLT
.	TRBV11-2	TRBJ2-5	9	ASSLTETQY
TRBD2	TRBV7-9	TRBJ2-1	15	ASSPDGGASGTREQF
.	TRBV14	TRBJ1-1	12	ASSQVGKNTEAF
.	TRBV5-6	TRBJ1-2	12	ASSGGTRGYGYT
.	TRBV7-2	TRBJ2-7	13	ASSLVGGGLIEQY
.	TRBV2	TRBJ2-3	12	AAHGGGLADTQY
.	TRBV6-5	TRBJ2-1	12	ASEPGGGYNEQF
.	TRBV9	TRBJ2-7	12	ASSVRSEGGQQY
TRBD2	TRBV6-6	TRBJ2-3	14	ASSSTSGSRADTQY
TRBD2	TRBV7-2	TRBJ2-7	11	ASSPGRAYEQY
TRBD2	TRBV7-2	TRBJ2-1	12	ASSISGGPNEQF
.	TRBV28	TRBJ1-4	11	ASTGTTNEKLF
.	TRBV19	TRBJ2-3	14	ASSSAWQGATDTQY
.	TRBV7-6	TRBJ1-6	14	ASSSGSGRDNSPLH
.	TRBV5-1	TRBJ2-1	11	ASSLGLANEQF
.	TRBV27	TRBJ1-1	14	ASNLPSREEVTEAF
.	TRBV4-3	TRBJ2-2	12	ASSFGRNTGELF
.	TRBV27	TRBJ1-5	13	ASSLGSRDNQPQH
.	TRBV7-3	TRBJ2-1	14	ASSSRGGAGYNEQF
.	TRBV30	TRBJ1-1	12	AWSSIGGGTEAF
TRBD1	TRBV7-2	TRBJ1-5	15	ASSLVGQGPGYQPQH
.	TRBV30	TRBJ2-6	16	AWSVSSYSYSGANVLT
.	TRBV5-4	TRBJ2-7	12	ASSSDPETYEQY
TRBD2	TRBV4-3	TRBJ2-3	14	ASSQDPSGVPDTQY
.	TRBV28	TRBJ1-2	14	ASSSRMTRTNYGYT
TRBD2	TRBV2	TRBJ2-1	14	ASKGLAGGLANEQF
.	TRBV30	TRBJ2-1	7	ACNNEQF
TRBD1	TRBV7-2	TRBJ2-1	12	ASSLAGQGYEQF
.	TRBV19	TRBJ1-1	8	ASRGPEAF
.	TRBV4-3	TRBJ2-2	13	ASSPSDKNTGELF
TRBD1	TRBV11-1	TRBJ2-3	12	ASSFDRQGETQY
.	TRBV2	TRBJ1-1	10	ASSEQGVEAF
TRBD2	TRBV19	TRBJ2-5	14	ASSSPGRVGQETQY
TRBD1	TRBV29-1	TRBJ2-3	14	SVETGSGSYTDTQY
TRBD2	TRBV29-1	TRBJ2-3	15	SVDAGTSGIVTDTQY
TRBD2	TRBV7-9	TRBJ2-7	13	ASSSPGLAVYEQY
.	TRBV7-2	TRBJ1-1	10	ASSLTRAEAF
TRBD2	TRBV4-1	TRBJ2-5	12	ASSQARGAETQY
.	TRBV9	TRBJ1-3	13	ASSARTVSGNTIY
.	TRBV5-5	TRBJ1-2	12	ASSPGLAGYGYT
TRBD1	TRBV19	TRBJ1-1	12	ASSSDRENTEAF
.	TRBV5-4	TRBJ2-2	11	ASSRQLTGELF
.	TRBV29-1	TRBJ1-2	9	SVAGAGGYT
TRBD2	TRBV6-4	TRBJ2-1	17	ASSGYLGRRRGRYNEQF
TRBD1	TRBV7-2	TRBJ2-5	12	ASSYQGVEETQY
.	TRBV7-2	TRBJ2-2	11	ASSPAATGELF